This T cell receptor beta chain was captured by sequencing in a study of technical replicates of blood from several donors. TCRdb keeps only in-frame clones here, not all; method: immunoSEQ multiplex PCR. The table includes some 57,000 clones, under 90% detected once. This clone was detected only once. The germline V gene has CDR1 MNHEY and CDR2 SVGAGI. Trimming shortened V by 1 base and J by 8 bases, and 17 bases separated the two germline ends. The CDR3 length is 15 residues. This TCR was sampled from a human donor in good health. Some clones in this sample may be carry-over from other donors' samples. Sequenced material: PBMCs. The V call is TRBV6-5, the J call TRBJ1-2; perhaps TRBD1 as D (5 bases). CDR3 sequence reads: CASSYLTQDNRGYTF. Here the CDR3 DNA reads TGTGCCAGCAGTTACTTAACCCAGGACAATCGGGGCTACACCTTC.